The rows below give T cell receptor beta chains drawn from one sample of a study of shared clonotypes between healthy human individuals. Some clones are missing from TCRdb's copy, which holds only in-frame ones; the method was immunoSEQ multiplex PCR. The table lists approximately 530,000 clones, 90% to 97% of them singletons. The sequenced material came from naive CD4+ T cells sorted from blood. The receptors originated from a woman aged 25 to 39 in good health. The CDR3 runs from the conserved cysteine through the conserved F or W. Each record gives: D gene, J gene, V gene, CDR3 protein. D genes are given only for firm matches.

>NA|TRBJ2-7|TRBV2
CAAAQVEVNEQYF
>TRBD1|TRBJ1-1|TRBV5-6
CASSLVGGLGQENTEAFF
>NA|TRBJ1-2|TRBV4-1
CASSQDLTDSYYGYTF
>NA|TRBJ2-3|TRBV9
CASSPRLGGFTDTQYF
>NA|TRBJ2-2|TRBV7-2
CASSLKTGENTGELFF
>TRBD2|TRBJ2-7|TRBV5-1
CASSEGTSGTGEQYF
>TRBD1|TRBJ2-2|TRBV2
CASSPGQGTHDTGELFF
>NA|TRBJ1-5|TRBV18
CASSPRSDYSNQPQHF
>TRBD2|TRBJ2-7|TRBV5-1
CASSLGGSTGTSSEQYF
>NA|TRBJ1-5|TRBV18
CASSGVMDQPQHF
>NA|TRBJ2-3|TRBV13
CASSLRGATQYF
>NA|TRBJ1-1|TRBV5-1
CASSQVSVDTEAFF
>NA|TRBJ1-4|TRBV6-1
CASSATLGTNEKLFF
>NA|TRBJ1-2|TRBV2
CASSEYEGRSYGYTF
>TRBD1|TRBJ1-2|TRBV18
CASQPGQGLGNYGYTF
>NA|TRBJ2-7|TRBV2
CASSVVFPYEQYF
>TRBD2|TRBJ2-5|TRBV28
CASSPPGLAGDVYF
>NA|TRBJ2-1|TRBV18
CATSIDPSYNEQFF
>NA|TRBJ1-4|TRBV28
CASSFISSRANNEKLFF